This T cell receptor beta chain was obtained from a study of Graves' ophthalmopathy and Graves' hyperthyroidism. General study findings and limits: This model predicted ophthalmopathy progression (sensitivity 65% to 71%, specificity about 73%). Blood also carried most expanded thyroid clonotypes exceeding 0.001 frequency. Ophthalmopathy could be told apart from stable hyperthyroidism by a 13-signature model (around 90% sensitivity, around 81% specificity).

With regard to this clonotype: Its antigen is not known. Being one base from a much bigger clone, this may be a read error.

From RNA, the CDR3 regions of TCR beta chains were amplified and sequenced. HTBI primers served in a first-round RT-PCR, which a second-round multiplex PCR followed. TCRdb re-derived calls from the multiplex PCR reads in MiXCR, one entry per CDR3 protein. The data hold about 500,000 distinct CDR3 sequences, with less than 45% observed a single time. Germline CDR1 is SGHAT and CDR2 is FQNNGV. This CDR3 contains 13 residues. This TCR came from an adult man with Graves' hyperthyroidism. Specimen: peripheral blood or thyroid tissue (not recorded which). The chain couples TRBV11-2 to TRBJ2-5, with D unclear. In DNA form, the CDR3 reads TGTGCCCGCAGCCGACATCTTCTTGAGACCCAGTACTTC. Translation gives CARSRHLLETQYF. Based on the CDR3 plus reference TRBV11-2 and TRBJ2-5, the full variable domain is EAGVAQSPRYKIIEKRQSVAFWCNPISGHATLYWYQQILGQGPKLLIQFQNNGVVDDSQLPKDRFSAERLKGVDSTLKIQPAKLEDSAVYLCARSRHLLETQYFGPGTRLLVL.